These T cell receptor beta chains were read from a single sample in a study of PD-L1 blockade in urothelial cancer. This table comes from immunoSEQ multiplex PCR, and its TCRdb copy is limited to in-frame clones, with some not included. The sample shows about 29,000 clones, about 85% of them seen only once. The material sequenced was PBMCs, taken around atezolizumab (anti-PD-L1) treatment. These receptors all come from a man between 65 and 85 years old with urothelial cancer. CDR3s include the opening cysteine and the closing phenylalanine or tryptophan. A D gene is named only where the DNA matches it firmly. Clone size is shown for a subset of rows, as once, few, many or a class of expanded clone.

J gene,clone size,D gene,V gene,CDR3 protein,CDR3 DNA
TRBJ2-2,.,TRBD2,TRBV29-1,CSVRTSGNTGELFF,TGCAGCGTACGGACTAGCGGGAACACCGGGGAGCTGTTTTTT
TRBJ1-5,.,.,TRBV6-6,CASTQGGRNQPQHF,TGTGCCAGCACCCAGGGAGGGCGCAATCAGCCCCAGCATTTT
TRBJ1-1,.,.,TRBV5-5,CASSGRQDLNTEAFF,TGTGCCAGCAGTGGGAGACAGGACTTGAACACTGAAGCTTTCTTT
TRBJ1-2,.,TRBD1,TRBV6-5,CASSYRGPDGYTF,TGTGCCAGCAGTTACAGGGGGCCGGACGGCTACACCTTC
TRBJ2-7,.,.,TRBV4-3,CASSQDASVDQGQYF,TGCGCCAGCAGCCAAGATGCGTCGGTTGATCAGGGGCAGTACTTC
TRBJ2-7,once,TRBD1,TRBV9,CASSPIGGTGNIYEQYF,TGTGCCAGCAGCCCAATCGGCGGGACAGGAAACATTTACGAGCAGTACTTC
TRBJ2-1,.,.,TRBV7-7,CASSLAGDNEQFF,TGTGCCAGCAGCTTAGCAGGGGACAATGAGCAGTTCTTC
TRBJ1-2,.,TRBD1,TRBV4-1,CASSQDGTGGGSDYGYTF,TGCGCCAGCAGCCAGGACGGGACAGGGGGCGGCTCTGACTATGGCTACACCTTC
TRBJ2-2,.,.,TRBV7-3,CASSLTRDGELFF,TGTGCCAGCAGCTTAACGAGGGACGGGGAGCTGTTTTTT
TRBJ2-2,once,.,TRBV7-2,CASSYRTTSGELFF,TGTGCCAGCAGCTATCGGACTACGTCCGGGGAGCTGTTTTTT